The 5 T cell receptor beta chains given below trace back to one sample, sequenced in a study of cytomegalovirus exposure and HLA in healthy donors. PCR used 60 Vbeta primers and 13 Jbeta primers. Method: immunoSEQ multiplex PCR; TCRdb's copy keeps in-frame clones and lacks some. The sample yields about 130,000 clones, 65% to 75% seen once. Sequencing was carried out using PBMCs. The origin of the receptors is a middle-aged man in good health and CMV-seropositive.

CDR3 DNA: TGTGCCAGCAGCCAAGATAGAGCGGGGGGCGGCTCCTACGAGCAGTACTTC. Translation gives CASSQDRAGGGSYEQYF. The V call is TRBV4-2, the J call TRBJ2-7; 9 nucleotides align to TRBD2. The trim removed 0 bases at V and 0 bases at J, leaving 6 bases unmatched. The CDR3 sequence is 17 residues long. Germline-derived CDR1 and CDR2 are LGHNA and YNFKEQ.

The rearrangement links TRBV6-6 to TRBJ1-5, with 8 bases that match TRBD1. Losses at the gene ends were 5 bases for V and 7 bases for J; bases not matched to a gene: 7. The germline V gene encodes CDR1 MNHNY and CDR2 SVGAGI (reference sequence). The CDR3 runs 14 residues. As DNA, the CDR3 is TGTGCCAGCAGTACAGGACAGGGCTCCCAGCCCCAGCATTTT. Translated: CASSTGQGSQPQHF.

This chain connects TRBV11-1 to TRBJ2-7; 10 bases are shared with TRBD1. The CDR3 length is 14 residues. CDR1 is SGHAT, CDR2 FQDESV, per germline (reference sequence). J was trimmed by 6 bases and V by 0 bases; bases with no gene match: 2. The CDR3 loop is CASSLAGQGFEQYF. The CDR3 coding sequence is TGTGCCAGCAGCTTAGCGGGACAGGGGTTCGAGCAGTACTTC.

This clone came up once. The V and J genes are TRBV27 and TRBJ1-2, with TRBD1 matching 7 bases. The CDR3 is 15 residues long. Germline loops: CDR1 MNHEY, CDR2 SMNVEV (reference sequence). The V segment lost 4 bases and the J segment 4 bases; nucleotides outside the gene matches: 9. CDR3 DNA sequence: TGTGCCAGCAGTTCTTCCCTAAGGGGGCGCTATGGCTACACCTTC. Its translation: CASSSSLRGRYGYTF.

The rearrangement links TRBV19 to TRBJ1-2; D is uncertain. Germline V gene sequence: CDR1 LNHDA, CDR2 SQIVND (reference sequence). The CDR3 sequence is 14 residues long. V dropped 3 bases and J dropped 4 bases, with 12 bases sitting between them. In DNA form, the CDR3 reads TGTGCCAGTAGTATGGCCGGGAACGGCTATGGCTACACCTTC. Translating it yields CASSMAGNGYGYTF.